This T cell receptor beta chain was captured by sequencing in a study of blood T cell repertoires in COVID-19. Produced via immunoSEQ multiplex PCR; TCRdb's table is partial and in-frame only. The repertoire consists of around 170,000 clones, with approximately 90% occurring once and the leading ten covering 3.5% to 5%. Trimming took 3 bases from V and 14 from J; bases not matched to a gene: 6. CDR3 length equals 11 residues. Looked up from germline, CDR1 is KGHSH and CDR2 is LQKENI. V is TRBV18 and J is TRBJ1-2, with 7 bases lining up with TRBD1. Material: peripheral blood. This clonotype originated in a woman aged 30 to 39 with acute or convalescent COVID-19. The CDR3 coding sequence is TGTGCCAGCTCACCCCCGCAGGGGGTAACCTTC. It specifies CASSPPQGVTF. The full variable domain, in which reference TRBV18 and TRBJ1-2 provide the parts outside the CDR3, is NAGVMQNPRHLVRRRGQEARLRCSPMKGHSHVYWYRQLPEEGLKFMVYLQKENIIDESGMPKERFSAEFPKEGPSILRIQQVVRGDSAAYFCASSPPQGVTFGSGTRLTVV.